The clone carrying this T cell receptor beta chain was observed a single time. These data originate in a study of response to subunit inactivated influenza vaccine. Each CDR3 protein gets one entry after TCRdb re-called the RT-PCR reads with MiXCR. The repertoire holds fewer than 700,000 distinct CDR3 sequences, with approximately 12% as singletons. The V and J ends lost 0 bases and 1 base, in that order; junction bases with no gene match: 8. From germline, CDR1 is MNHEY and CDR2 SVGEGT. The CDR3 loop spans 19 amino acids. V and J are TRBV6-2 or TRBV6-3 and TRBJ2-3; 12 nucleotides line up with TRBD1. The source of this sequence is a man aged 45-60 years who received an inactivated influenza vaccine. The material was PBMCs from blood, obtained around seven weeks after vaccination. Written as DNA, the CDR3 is TGTGCCAGCAGTTACTCCCGGGACAGGGGGCTGGGAGGCACAGATACGCAGTATTTT. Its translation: CASSYSRDRGLGGTDTQYF.